This T cell receptor beta chain is from a study of identical twins. With regard to this clonotype: What it binds is unknown.

With template switching, a universal primer site was added, and the cDNA carried unique molecular identifiers. TCRdb re-called the 5' RACE reads with MiXCR, one entry per CDR3 protein. This sample has 540,000 or so distinct CDR3 sequences, with around 24% found just once. Study results and limitations: It was possible that invariant MAIT and iNKT cells partly confounded the zero-insertion analyses. It was out-of-frame TCR alpha sharing in monozygotic twins that models underestimated. Cord blood's abundant beta clonotypes had fewer insertions, unlike memory repertoires.

The germline V gene encodes CDR1 LGHDT and CDR2 YNNKEL (reference sequence). Trimming took 0 bases from V and 4 from J, leaving 28 bases between them. This CDR3 comprises 20 residues. The data were also submitted as part of a second study, on yellow fever vaccine responses in identical twins.

The sequence was obtained from a woman in her late teens or twenties in good health. The chain uses TRBV3-1 and TRBJ2-7; possible D gene TRBD1, 5 bases. The sequenced material came from CD4+ T cells sorted from blood. The CDR3 spells CASSQDRIWGYLQTEYEQYF. The CDR3, as DNA: TGTGCCAGCAGCCAAGACCGTATTTGGGGTTATCTCCAGACAGAATACGAGCAGTACTTC.